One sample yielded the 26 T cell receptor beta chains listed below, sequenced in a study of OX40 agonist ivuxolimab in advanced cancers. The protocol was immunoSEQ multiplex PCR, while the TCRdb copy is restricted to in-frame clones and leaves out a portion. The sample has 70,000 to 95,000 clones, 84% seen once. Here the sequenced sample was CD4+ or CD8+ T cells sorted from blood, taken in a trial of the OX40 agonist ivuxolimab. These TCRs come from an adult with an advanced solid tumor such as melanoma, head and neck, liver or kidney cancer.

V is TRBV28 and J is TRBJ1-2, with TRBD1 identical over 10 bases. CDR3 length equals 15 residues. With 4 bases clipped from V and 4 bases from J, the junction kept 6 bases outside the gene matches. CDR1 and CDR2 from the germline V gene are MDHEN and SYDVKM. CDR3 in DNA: TGTGCCAGCAGTTACGACAGGACAGGGGGCTATGGCTACACCTTC. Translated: CASSYDRTGGYGYTF.

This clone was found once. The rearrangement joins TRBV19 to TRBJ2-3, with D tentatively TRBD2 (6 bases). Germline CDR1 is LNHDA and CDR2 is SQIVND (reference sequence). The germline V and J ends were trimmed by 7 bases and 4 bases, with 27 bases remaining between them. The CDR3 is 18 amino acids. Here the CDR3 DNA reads TGTGCCAGTACAGATGTTGGGGTGGCGGGAACTTGGGCAGATACGCAGTATTTT. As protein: CASTDVGVAGTWADTQYF.

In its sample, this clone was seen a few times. The DNA of the CDR3 is TGTGCCAGCAGCTTCCCCCTTCAGTCCCCCGGGGCCACCGGGGAGCTGTTTTTT. Residues: CASSFPLQSPGATGELFF. The J gene is TRBJ2-2, the V gene TRBV11-2; D tentatively reads TRBD1 or TRBD2 (5 bases each). The CDR3 spans 18 residues. The V end lost 3 bases, the J end lost 4 bases, and 21 bases lay between the germline ends. CDR1 is SGHAT and CDR2 is FQNNGV in the germline V gene.

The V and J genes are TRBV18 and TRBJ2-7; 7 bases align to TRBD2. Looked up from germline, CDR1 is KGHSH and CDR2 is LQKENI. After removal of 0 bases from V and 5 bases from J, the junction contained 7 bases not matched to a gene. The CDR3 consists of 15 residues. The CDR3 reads CASSPPRLATHEQYF. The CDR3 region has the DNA TGTGCCAGCTCACCACCGAGACTAGCTACCCACGAGCAGTACTTC.

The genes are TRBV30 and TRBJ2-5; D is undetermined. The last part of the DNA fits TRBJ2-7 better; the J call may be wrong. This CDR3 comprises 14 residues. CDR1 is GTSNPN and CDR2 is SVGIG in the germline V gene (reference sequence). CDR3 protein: CAWAALKGRREQYF. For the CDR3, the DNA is TGTGCCTGGGCGGCCCTTAAAGGACGGCGCGAGCAGTACTTC.

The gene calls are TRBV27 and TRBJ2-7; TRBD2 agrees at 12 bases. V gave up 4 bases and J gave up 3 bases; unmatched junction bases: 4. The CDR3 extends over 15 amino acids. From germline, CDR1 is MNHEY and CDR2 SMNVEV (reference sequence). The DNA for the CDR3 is TGTGCCAGCAGTTCCCCGACTAGCGGGAGCTACGAGCAGTACTTC. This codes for CASSSPTSGSYEQYF.

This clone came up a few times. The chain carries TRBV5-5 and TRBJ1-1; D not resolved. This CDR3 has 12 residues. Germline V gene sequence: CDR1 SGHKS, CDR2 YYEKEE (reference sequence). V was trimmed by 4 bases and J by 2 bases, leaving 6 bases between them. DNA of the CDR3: TGTGCCAGCAGCCCCCCAAACACTGAAGCTTTCTTT. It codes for CASSPPNTEAFF.

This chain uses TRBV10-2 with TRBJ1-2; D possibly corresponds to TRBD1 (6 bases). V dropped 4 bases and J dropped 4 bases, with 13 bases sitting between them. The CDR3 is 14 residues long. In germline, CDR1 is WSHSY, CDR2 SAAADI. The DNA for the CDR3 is TGCGCCAGCAGTGGGCAGGGGTTGATCTATGGCTACACCTTC. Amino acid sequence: CASSGQGLIYGYTF.

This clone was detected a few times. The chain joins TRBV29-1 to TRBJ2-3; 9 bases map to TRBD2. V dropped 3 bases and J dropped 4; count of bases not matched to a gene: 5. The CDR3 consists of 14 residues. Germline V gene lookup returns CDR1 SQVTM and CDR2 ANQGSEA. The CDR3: CSVEGLAGPDTQYF. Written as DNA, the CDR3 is TGCAGCGTTGAGGGGCTAGCGGGACCAGATACGCAGTATTTT.

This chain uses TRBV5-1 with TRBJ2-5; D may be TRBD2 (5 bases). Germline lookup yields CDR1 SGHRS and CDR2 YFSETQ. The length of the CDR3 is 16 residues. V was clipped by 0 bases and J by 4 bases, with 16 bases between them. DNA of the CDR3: TGCGCCAGCAGCTTGGTATTTGTACGGGCGGGAGAGACCCAGTACTTC. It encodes CASSLVFVRAGETQYF. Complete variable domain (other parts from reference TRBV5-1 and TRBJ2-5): KAGVTQTPRYLIKTRGQQVTLSCSPISGHRSVSWYQQTPGQGLQFLFEYFSETQRNKGNFPGRFSGRQFSNSRSEMNVSTLELGDSALYLCASSLVFVRAGETQYFGPGTRLLVL.

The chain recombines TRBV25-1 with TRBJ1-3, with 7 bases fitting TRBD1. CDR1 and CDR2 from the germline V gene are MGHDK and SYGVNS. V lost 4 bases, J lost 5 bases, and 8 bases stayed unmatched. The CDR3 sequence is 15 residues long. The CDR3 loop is CASSANWDSRNTIYF. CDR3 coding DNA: TGTGCCAGCAGTGCAAATTGGGACAGTAGAAACACCATATATTTT.

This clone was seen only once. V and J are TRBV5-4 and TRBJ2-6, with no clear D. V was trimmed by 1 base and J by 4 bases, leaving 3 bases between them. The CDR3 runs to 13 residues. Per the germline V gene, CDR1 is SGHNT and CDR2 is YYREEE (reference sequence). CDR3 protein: CASSLRGANVLTF. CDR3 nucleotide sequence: TGTGCCAGCAGCTTGAGGGGGGCCAACGTCCTGACTTTC.

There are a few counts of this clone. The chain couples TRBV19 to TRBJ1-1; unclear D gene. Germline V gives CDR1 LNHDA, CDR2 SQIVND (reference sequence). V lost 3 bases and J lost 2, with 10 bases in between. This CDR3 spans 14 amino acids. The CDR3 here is CASSIVSSNTEAFF. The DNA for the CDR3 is TGTGCCAGTAGTATCGTATCCTCCAACACTGAAGCTTTCTTT.

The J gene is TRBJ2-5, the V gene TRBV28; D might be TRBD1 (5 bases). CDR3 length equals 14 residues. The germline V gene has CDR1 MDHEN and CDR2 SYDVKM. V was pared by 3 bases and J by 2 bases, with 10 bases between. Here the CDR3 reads CASSLTANQETQYF. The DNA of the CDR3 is TGTGCCAGCAGTTTGACAGCTAATCAAGAGACCCAGTACTTC. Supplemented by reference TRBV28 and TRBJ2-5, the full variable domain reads DVKVTQSSRYLVKRTGEKVFLECVQDMDHENMFWYRQDPGLGLRLIYFSYDVKMKEKGDIPEGYSVSREKKERFSLILESASTNQTSMYLCASSLTANQETQYFGPGTRLLVL.

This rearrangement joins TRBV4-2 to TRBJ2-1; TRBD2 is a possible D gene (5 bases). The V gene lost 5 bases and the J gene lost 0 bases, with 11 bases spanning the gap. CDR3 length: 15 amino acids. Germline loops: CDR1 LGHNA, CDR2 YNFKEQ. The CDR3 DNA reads TGTGCCAGCAGCGAGACTACCCGCTCCTACAATGAGCAGTTCTTC. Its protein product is CASSETTRSYNEQFF.

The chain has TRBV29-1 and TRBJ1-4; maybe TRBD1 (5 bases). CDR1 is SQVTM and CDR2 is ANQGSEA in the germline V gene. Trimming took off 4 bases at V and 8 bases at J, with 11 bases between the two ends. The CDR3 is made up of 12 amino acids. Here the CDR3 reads CSVVTVREKLFF. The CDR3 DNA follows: TGCAGCGTTGTGACAGTTAGAGAAAAACTGTTTTTT.

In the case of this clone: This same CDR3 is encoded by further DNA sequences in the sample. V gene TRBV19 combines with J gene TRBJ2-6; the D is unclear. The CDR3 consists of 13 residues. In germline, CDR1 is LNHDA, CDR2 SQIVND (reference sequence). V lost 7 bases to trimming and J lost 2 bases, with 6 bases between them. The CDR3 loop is CASTPPGANVLTF. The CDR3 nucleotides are TGTGCCAGTACGCCCCCTGGGGCCAACGTCCTGACTTTC.

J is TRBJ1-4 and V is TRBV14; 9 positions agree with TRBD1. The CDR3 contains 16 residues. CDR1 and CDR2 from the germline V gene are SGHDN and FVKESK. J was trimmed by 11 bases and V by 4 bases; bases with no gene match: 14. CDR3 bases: TGTGCCAGCAGCCGTACTACTACAGGGGGCTCTGGGAAACTGTTTTTT. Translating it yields CASSRTTTGGSGKLFF.

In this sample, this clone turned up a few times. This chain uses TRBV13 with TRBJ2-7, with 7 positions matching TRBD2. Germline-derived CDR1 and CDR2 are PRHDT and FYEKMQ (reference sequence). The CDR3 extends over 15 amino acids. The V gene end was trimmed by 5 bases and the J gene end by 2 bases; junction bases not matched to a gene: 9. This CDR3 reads CASSTGTIYPYEQYF. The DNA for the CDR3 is TGTGCCAGCAGCACCGGGACTATCTATCCCTACGAGCAGTACTTC.

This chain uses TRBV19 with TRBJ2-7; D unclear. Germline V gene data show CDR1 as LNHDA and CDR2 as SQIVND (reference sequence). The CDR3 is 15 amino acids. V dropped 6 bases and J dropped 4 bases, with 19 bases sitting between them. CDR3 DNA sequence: TGTGCCAGTAGCACCACGTTAAGGGCGGCGTACGAGCAGTACTTC. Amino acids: CASSTTLRAAYEQYF.

CDR3 nucleotides: TGTGCCAGCAGTCCACAATATGGCTACACCTTC. Protein product: CASSPQYGYTF. The chain joins TRBV28 to TRBJ1-2; D is unclear. Trimming pared 5 bases from V and 5 bases from J, leaving 6 bases between. CDR1 is MDHEN and CDR2 is SYDVKM in the germline V gene. The length of the CDR3 is 11 residues.

The CDR3 here is CASSLARKGYSPLHF. The CDR3 DNA is TGTGCCAGCAGCTTAGCGCGGAAGGGGTATTCACCCCTCCACTTT. This sequence joins TRBV11-1 and TRBJ1-6; maybe TRBD1 (5 bases). Germline values: CDR1 SGHAT, CDR2 FQDESV (reference sequence). The CDR3 loop spans 15 amino acids. V was pared by 0 bases and J by 8 bases, with 11 bases between.

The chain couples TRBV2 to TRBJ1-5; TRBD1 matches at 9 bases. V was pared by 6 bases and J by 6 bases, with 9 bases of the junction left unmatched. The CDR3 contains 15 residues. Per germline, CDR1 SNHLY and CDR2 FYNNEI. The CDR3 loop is CASRGGQGYFQPQHF. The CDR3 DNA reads TGTGCCAGCAGGGGAGGACAGGGGTATTTTCAGCCCCAGCATTTT.

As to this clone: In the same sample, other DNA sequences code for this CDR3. In DNA, the CDR3 is TGTGCCAGCAGCCCCCGCGGGGCCTCCTACAATGAGCAGTTCTTC. This sequence encodes CASSPRGASYNEQFF. The genes are TRBV9 and TRBJ2-1, with D possibly being TRBD2 (6 bases). Germline V gene lookup returns CDR1 SGDLS and CDR2 YYNGEE. The ends were cut back, 4 bases at V and 0 bases at J, with 11 bases in the middle. This CDR3 has 15 residues.

The CDR3 DNA sequence: TGTGCCAGCAGGGTTTCCGGGGAGCTGTTTTTT. It encodes CASRVSGELFF. The chain joins TRBV28 to TRBJ2-2; D remains unclear. Trimming took 6 bases from V and 6 from J, leaving 5 bases between them. The CDR3 covers 11 residues. Germline values: CDR1 MDHEN, CDR2 SYDVKM. The whole variable domain, filled in from reference TRBV28 and TRBJ2-2, reads DVKVTQSSRYLVKRTGEKVFLECVQDMDHENMFWYRQDPGLGLRLIYFSYDVKMKEKGDIPEGYSVSREKKERFSLILESASTNQTSMYLCASRVSGELFFGEGSRLTVL.

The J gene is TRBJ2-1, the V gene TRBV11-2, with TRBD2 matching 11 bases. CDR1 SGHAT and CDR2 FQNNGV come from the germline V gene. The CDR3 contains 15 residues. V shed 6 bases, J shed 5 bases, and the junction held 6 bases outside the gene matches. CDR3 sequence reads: CASRPTSGIDNEQFF. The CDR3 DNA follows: TGTGCCAGCAGACCGACTAGCGGGATCGACAATGAGCAGTTCTTC.